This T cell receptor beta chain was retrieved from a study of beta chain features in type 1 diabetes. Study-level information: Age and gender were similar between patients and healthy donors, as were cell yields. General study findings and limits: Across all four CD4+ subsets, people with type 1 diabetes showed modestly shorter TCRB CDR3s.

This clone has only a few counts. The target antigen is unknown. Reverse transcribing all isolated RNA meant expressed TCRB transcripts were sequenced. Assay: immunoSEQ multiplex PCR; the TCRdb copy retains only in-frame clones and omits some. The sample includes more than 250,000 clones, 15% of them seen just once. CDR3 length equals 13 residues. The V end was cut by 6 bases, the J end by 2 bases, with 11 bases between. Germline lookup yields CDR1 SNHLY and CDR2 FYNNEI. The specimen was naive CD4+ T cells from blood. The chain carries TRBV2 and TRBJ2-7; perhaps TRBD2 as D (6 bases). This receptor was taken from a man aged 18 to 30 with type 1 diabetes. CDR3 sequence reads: CASSAGGTYEQYF. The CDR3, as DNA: TGTGCCAGCAGCGCCGGGGGTACCTACGAGCAGTACTTC.